This T cell receptor beta chain was observed in a study of shared clonotypes between healthy human individuals. Libraries were prepared by immunoSEQ multiplex PCR; TCRdb keeps only in-frame clonotypes and omits some of them. The table has over 850,000 clones, more than 75% seen once. Germline V gene sequence: CDR1 SGHRS, CDR2 YFSETQ. Trimming stripped 2 bases from V and 10 bases from J, with 14 bases between. The CDR3 loop spans 13 amino acids. Input material: memory CD4+ T cells from PBMCs. The subset was: CD45RA-negative fraction. The TCR was taken from a man younger than 35 in good health. Some clones in this sample may be carry-over from other donors' samples. The rearrangement uses TRBV5-1 and TRBJ2-3; a possible D gene is TRBD2 (5 bases). The CDR3: CASSFTLPGAQYF. CDR3 nucleotide sequence: TGCGCCAGCAGCTTCACTCTCCCCGGGGCGCAGTATTTT. Looking up the rest from reference TRBV5-1 and TRBJ2-3 gives the full variable domain: KAGVTQTPRYLIKTRGQQVTLSCSPISGHRSVSWYQQTPGQGLQFLFEYFSETQRNKGNFPGRFSGRQFSNSRSEMNVSTLELGDSALYLCASSFTLPGAQYFGPGTRLTVL.